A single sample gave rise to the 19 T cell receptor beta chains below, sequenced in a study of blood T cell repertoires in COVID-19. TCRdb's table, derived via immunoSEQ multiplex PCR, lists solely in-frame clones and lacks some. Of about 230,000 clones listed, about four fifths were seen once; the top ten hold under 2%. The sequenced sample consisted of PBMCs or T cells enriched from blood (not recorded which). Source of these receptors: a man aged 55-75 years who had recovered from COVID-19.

CDR3 region: CASSLEGQGAQPQHF. The CDR3 DNA sequence: TGCGCCAGCAGCCTGGAAGGACAGGGGGCTCAGCCCCAGCATTTT. The V and J genes are TRBV4-1 and TRBJ1-5; 11 nucleotides match TRBD1. Per germline, CDR1 MGHRA and CDR2 YSYEKL. Trimming took 4 bases from V and 6 from J; bases not matched to a gene: 5. CDR3 length: 15 amino acids.

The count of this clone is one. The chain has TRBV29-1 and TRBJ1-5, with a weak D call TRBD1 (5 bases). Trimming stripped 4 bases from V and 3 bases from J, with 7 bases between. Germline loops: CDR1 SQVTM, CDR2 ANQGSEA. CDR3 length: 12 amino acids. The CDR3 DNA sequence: TGCAGCGTTGGGGGGGACAATCAGCCCCAGCATTTT. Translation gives CSVGGDNQPQHF.

CDR3 loop: CASSDGRGGRNEQFF. The CDR3 nucleotides are TGTGCCAGCAGTGACGGGAGGGGGGGCCGCAATGAGCAGTTCTTC. This chain uses TRBV2 with TRBJ2-1; TRBD2 matches 8 bases. CDR3 length equals 15 residues. Losses at the gene ends were 3 bases for V and 6 bases for J; bases not matched to a gene: 7. Germline CDR1 is SNHLY and CDR2 is FYNNEI.

CDR3 residues: CASGLREEAFF. As DNA, the CDR3 is TGTGCTAGTGGTTTGCGAGAAGAAGCTTTCTTT. J is TRBJ1-1 and V is TRBV12-5; D gene ambiguous. V was shortened by 2 bases and J by 8 bases, with 6 bases between the two germline ends. Germline CDR1 and CDR2: LGHNT and FRNRAP. This CDR3 spans 11 amino acids.

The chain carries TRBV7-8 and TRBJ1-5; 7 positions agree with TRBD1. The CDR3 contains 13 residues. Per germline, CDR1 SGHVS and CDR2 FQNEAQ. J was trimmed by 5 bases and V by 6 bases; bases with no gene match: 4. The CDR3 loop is CASRGGADQPQHF. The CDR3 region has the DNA TGTGCCAGCAGAGGGGGCGCCGATCAGCCCCAGCATTTT.

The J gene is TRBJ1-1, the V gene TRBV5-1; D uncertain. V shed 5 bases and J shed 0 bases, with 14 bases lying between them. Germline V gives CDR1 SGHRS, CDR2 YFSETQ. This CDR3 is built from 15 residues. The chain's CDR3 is CASSFSFGMNTEAFF. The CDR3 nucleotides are TGCGCCAGCAGTTTTTCTTTCGGGATGAACACTGAAGCTTTCTTT.

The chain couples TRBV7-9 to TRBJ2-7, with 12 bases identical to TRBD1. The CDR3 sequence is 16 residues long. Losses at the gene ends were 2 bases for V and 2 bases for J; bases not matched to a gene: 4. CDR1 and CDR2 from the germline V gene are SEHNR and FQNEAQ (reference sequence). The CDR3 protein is CASSLTGQGAAYEQYF. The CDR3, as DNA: TGTGCCAGCAGCTTAACGGGACAGGGGGCGGCCTACGAGCAGTACTTC.

The CDR3 nucleotides read TGTGCCAGCAGCTTAGAAAACGGGGAAAAACTGTTTTTT. It is translated as CASSLENGEKLFF. The chain has TRBV11-1 and TRBJ1-4; D gene uncertain. The CDR3 spans 13 residues. Germline values: CDR1 SGHAT, CDR2 FQDESV (reference sequence). Trimming pared 1 base from V and 8 bases from J, leaving 8 bases between.

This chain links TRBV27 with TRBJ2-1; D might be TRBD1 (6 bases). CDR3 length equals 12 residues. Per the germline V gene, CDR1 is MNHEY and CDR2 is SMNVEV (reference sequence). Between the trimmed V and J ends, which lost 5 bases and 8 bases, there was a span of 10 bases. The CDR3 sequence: CASSPTGDEQFF. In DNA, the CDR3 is TGTGCCAGCAGTCCGACAGGCGATGAGCAGTTCTTC.

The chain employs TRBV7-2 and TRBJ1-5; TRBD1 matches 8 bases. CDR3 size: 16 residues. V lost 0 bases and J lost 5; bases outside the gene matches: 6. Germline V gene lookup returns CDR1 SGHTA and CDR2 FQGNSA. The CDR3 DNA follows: TGTGCCAGCAGCTTAGCGGACGGGACAGGTTATCAGCCCCAGCATTTT. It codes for CASSLADGTGYQPQHF. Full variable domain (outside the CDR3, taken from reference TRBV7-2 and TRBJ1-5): GAGVSQSPSNKVTEKGKDVELRCDPISGHTALYWYRQSLGQGLEFLIYFQGNSAPDKSGLPSDRFSAERTGGSVSTLTIQRTQQEDSAVYLCASSLADGTGYQPQHFGDGTRLSIL.

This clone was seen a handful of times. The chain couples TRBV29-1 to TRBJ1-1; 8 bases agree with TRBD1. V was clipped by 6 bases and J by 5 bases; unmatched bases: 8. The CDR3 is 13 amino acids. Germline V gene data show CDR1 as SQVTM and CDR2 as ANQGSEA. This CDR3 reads CSVGVTGVTEAFF. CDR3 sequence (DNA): TGCAGCGTAGGAGTGACAGGGGTAACTGAAGCTTTCTTT. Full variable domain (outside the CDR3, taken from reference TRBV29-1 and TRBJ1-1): SAVISQKPSRDICQRGTSLTIQCQVDSQVTMMFWYRQQPGQSLTLIATANQGSEATYESGFVIDKFPISRPNLTFSTLTVSNMSPEDSSIYLCSVGVTGVTEAFFGQGTRLTVV.

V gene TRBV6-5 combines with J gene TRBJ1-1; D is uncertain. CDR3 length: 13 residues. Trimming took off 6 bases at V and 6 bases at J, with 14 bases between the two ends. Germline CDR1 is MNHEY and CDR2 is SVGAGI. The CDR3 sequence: CASSRSVDSEAFF. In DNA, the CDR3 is TGTGCCAGCAGCCGCTCGGTCGACTCTGAAGCTTTCTTT.

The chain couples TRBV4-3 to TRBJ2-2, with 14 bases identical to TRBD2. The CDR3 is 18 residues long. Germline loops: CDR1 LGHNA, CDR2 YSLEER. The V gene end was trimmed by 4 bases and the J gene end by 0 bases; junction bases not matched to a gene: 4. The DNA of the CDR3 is TGCGCCAGCAGCCGAGGACTAGCGGGGGGATCGAACACCGGGGAGCTGTTTTTT. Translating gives CASSRGLAGGSNTGELFF.

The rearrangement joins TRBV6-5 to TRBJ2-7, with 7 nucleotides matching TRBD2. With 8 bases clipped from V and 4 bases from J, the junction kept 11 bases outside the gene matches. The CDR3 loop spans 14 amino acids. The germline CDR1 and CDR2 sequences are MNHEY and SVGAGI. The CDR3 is CASRRGGGEYEQYF. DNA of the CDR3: TGTGCCAGCCGAAGGGGCGGGGGAGAGTACGAGCAGTACTTC.

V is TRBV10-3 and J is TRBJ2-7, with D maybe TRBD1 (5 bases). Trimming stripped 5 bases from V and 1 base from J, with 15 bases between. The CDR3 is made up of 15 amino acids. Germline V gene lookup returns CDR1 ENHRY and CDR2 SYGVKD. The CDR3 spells CAISSTGVPSYEQYF. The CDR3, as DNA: TGTGCCATCAGTTCTACAGGTGTTCCATCCTACGAGCAGTACTTC.

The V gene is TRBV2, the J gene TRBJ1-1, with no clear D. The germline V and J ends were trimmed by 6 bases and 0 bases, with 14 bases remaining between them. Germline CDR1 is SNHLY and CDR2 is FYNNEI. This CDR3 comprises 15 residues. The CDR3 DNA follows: TGTGCCAGCAGGTCACACCGGGAGATGAACACTGAAGCTTTCTTT. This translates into CASRSHREMNTEAFF. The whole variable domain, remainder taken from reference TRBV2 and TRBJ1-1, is EPEVTQTPSHQVTQMGQEVILRCVPISNHLYFYWYRQILGQKVEFLVSFYNNEISEKSEIFDDQFSVERPDGSNFTLKIRSTKLEDSAMYFCASRSHREMNTEAFFGQGTRLTVV.

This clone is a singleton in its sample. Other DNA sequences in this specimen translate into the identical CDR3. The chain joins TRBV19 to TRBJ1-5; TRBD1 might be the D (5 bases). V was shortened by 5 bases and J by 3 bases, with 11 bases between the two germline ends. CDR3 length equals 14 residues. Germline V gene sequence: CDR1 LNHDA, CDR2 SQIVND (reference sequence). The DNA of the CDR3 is TGTGCCAGTAGTCCTCGACAGCCCAATCAGCCCCAGCATTTT. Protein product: CASSPRQPNQPQHF. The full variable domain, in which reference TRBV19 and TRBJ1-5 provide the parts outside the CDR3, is DGGITQSPKYLFRKEGQNVTLSCEQNLNHDAMYWYRQDPGQGLRLIYYSQIVNDFQKGDIAEGYSVSREKKESFPLTVTSAQKNPTAFYLCASSPRQPNQPQHFGDGTRLSIL.

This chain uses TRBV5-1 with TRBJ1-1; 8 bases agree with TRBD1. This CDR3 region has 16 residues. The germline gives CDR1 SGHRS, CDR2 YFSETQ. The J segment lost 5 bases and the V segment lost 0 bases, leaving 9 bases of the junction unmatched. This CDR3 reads CASSLGQGNAVTEAFF. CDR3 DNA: TGCGCCAGCAGCTTGGGACAGGGGAACGCAGTAACTGAAGCTTTCTTT.

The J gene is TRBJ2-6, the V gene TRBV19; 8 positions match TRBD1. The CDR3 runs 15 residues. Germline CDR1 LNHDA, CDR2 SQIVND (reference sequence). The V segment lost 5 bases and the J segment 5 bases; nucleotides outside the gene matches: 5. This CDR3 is CASSLTGVRANVLTF. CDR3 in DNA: TGTGCCAGTAGTTTGACAGGGGTTCGGGCCAACGTCCTGACTTTC.